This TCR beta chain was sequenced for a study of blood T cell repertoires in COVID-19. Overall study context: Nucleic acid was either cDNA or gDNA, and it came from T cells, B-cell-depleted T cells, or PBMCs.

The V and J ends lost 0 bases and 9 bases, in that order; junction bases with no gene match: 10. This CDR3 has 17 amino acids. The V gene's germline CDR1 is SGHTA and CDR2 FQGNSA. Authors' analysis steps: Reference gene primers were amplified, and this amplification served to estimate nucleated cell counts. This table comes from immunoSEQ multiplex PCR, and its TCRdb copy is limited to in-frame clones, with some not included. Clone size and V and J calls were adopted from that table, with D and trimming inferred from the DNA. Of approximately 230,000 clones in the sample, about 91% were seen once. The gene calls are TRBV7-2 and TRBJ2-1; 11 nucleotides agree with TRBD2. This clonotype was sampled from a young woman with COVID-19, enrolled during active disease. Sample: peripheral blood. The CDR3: CASSLALAGAQGGEQFF. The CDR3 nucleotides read TGTGCCAGCAGCTTAGCACTAGCGGGAGCCCAAGGAGGTGAGCAGTTCTTC.